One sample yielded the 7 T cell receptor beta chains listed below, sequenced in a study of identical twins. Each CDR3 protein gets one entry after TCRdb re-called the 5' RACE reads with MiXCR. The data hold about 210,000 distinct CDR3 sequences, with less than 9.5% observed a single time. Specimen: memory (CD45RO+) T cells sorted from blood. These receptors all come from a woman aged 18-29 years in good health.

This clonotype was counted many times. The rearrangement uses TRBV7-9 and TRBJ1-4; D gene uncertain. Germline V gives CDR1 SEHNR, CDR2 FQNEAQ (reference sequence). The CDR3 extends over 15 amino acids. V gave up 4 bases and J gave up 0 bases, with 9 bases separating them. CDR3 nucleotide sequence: TGTGCCAGCAGCTACCCATCGACAACTAATGAAAAACTGTTTTTT. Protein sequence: CASSYPSTTNEKLFF. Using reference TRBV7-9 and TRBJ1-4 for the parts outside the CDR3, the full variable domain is DTGVSQNPRHKITKRGQNVTFRCDPISEHNRLYWYRQTLGQGPEFLTYFQNEAQLEKSRLLSDRFSAERPKGSFSTLEIQRTEQGDSAMYLCASSYPSTTNEKLFFGSGTQLSVL.

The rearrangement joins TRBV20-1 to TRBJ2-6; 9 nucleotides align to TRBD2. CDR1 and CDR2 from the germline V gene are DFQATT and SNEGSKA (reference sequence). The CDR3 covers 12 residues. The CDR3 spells CGGGAGANVLTF. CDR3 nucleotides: TGCGGCGGGGGGGCTGGGGCCAACGTCCTGACTTTC.

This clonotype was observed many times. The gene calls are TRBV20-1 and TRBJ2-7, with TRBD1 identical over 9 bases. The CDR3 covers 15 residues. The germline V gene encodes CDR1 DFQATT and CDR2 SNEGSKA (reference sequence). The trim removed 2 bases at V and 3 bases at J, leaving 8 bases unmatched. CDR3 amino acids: CSARIAGQGRYEQYF. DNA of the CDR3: TGCAGTGCTAGAATTGCGGGACAGGGTCGCTACGAGCAGTACTTC.

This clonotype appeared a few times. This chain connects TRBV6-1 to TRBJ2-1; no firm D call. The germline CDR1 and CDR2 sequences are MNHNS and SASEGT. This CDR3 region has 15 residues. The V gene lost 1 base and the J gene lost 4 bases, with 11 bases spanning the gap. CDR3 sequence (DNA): TGTGCCAGCAGTGAAGTTAGCTCTTCTTACAATGAGCAGTTCTTC. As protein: CASSEVSSSYNEQFF.

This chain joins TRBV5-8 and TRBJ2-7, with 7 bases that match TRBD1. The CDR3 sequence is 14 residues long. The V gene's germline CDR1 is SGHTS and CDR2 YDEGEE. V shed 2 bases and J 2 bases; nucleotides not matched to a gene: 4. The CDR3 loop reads CASSFGRGTYEQYF. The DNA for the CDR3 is TGTGCCAGCAGCTTCGGCAGGGGGACCTACGAGCAGTACTTC. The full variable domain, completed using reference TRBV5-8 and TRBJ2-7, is EAGVTQSPTHLIKTRGQQATLRCSPISGHTSVYWYQQALGLGLQFLLWYDEGEERNRGNFPPRFSGRQFPNYSSELNVNALELEDSALYLCASSFGRGTYEQYFGPGTRLTVT.

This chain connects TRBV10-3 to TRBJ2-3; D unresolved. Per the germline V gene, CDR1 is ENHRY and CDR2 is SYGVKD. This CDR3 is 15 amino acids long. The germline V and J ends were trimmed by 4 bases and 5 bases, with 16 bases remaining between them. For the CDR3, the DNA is TGTGCCATCAGTGGGACGCCCTTAGGTGGAGATACGCAGTATTTT. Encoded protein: CAISGTPLGGDTQYF.

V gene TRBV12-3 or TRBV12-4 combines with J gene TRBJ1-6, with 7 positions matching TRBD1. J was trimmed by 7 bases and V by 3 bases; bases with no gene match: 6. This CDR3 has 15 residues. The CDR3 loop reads CASSLAGTDNSPLHF. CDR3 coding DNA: TGTGCCAGCAGTTTGGCCGGGACAGACAATTCACCCCTCCACTTT.